The 3 T cell receptor beta chains below all came from one sample that was sequenced in a study of blood T cell repertoires in COVID-19. Repertoires were generated with immunoSEQ multiplex PCR, while TCRdb's copy carries only in-frame clones and drops some. The top ten hold 13% of the sample, which has 45,000 to 70,000 clones, around four fifths seen once. Material: peripheral blood. The receptor source for this set is a woman older than 75 with acute or convalescent COVID-19.

The chain couples TRBV18 to TRBJ2-3; a possible D gene is TRBD2 (5 bases). Germline V gives CDR1 KGHSH, CDR2 LQKENI. This CDR3 is built from 13 residues. V dropped 2 bases and J dropped 6 bases, with 9 bases sitting between them. The CDR3 region has the DNA TGTGCCAGCTCACCAGGGTCGGGGGATACGCAGTATTTT. It translates to CASSPGSGDTQYF.

The rearrangement links TRBV7-2 to TRBJ2-3; D possibly corresponds to TRBD1 (5 bases). In germline, CDR1 is SGHTA, CDR2 FQGNSA. V gave up 2 bases and J gave up 0 bases, with 9 bases separating them. The CDR3 is made up of 15 amino acids. As DNA, the CDR3 is TGTGCCAGCAGCTTACGGCAGGGTAGCACAGATACGCAGTATTTT. It yields the protein CASSLRQGSTDTQYF.

This rearrangement joins TRBV5-6 to TRBJ1-5; D is unclear. Deletions cut 6 bases from V and 2 bases from J, with 9 bases between. The germline V gene has CDR1 SGHDT and CDR2 YYEEEE. This CDR3 is built from 13 residues. The CDR3 here is CASTRAGNQPQHF. DNA for the CDR3: TGTGCCAGCACCCGAGCGGGCAATCAGCCCCAGCATTTT.